The 13 T cell receptor beta chains below all came from one sample that was sequenced in a study of blood T cell repertoires in COVID-19. Method: immunoSEQ multiplex PCR; TCRdb's copy keeps in-frame clones and lacks some. The table lists 180,000 or so clones, more than 70% of them singletons. Sequencing was carried out using peripheral blood. Source of these receptors: a woman over 75 with active or convalescent COVID-19.

This chain joins TRBV5-1 and TRBJ1-2; TRBD1 matches 9 bases. V lost 4 bases and J lost 2; bases outside the gene matches: 9. Germline loops: CDR1 SGHRS, CDR2 YFSETQ. The CDR3 has 16 residues. DNA for the CDR3: TGCGCCAGCAGCCCAGGTAACAGGGGGCCGAACTATGGCTACACCTTC. It yields the protein CASSPGNRGPNYGYTF.

V is TRBV3-1 (or the pseudogene TRBV3-2) and J is TRBJ1-2, with D uncertain. CDR1 and CDR2 (germline): LGHDT, YNNKEL (reference sequence). Between the trimmed V and J ends, which lost 5 bases and 4 bases, there was a span of 14 bases. The CDR3 has 14 residues. CDR3 bases: TGTGCCAGCAGCAACCGGGAACAATTCTATGGCTACACCTTC. Its translation is CASSNREQFYGYTF.

This rearrangement joins TRBV2 to TRBJ2-7; 7 positions agree with TRBD1. The CDR3 sequence is 12 residues long. J lost 6 bases, V lost 6 bases, and 5 bases had no gene match. Germline values: CDR1 SNHLY, CDR2 FYNNEI. CDR3 amino acids: CASRRQGREQYF. DNA for the CDR3: TGTGCCAGCAGGAGACAGGGTCGCGAGCAGTACTTC.

The rearrangement links TRBV28 to TRBJ1-6; D unclear. There are 15 residues in the CDR3. V shed 3 bases and J shed 8 bases, with 14 bases lying between them. The germline V gene has CDR1 MDHEN and CDR2 SYDVKM. The CDR3 reads CASSLAGRIDSPLHF. In DNA, the CDR3 is TGTGCCAGCAGTTTGGCAGGAAGGATTGATTCACCCCTCCACTTT.

The J gene is TRBJ1-1, the V gene TRBV5-1; no clear D gene. Trimming removed 4 bases from V and 3 bases from J, with 7 bases in between. CDR1 SGHRS and CDR2 YFSETQ come from the germline V gene. The CDR3 is 12 amino acids. Here the CDR3 reads CASSIADTEAFF. For the CDR3, the DNA is TGCGCCAGCAGCATAGCGGACACTGAAGCTTTCTTT.

The chain couples TRBV5-6 to TRBJ1-1; tentatively, D is TRBD1 (5 bases). CDR1 and CDR2 from the germline V gene are SGHDT and YYEEEE. The CDR3 runs to 14 residues. V shed 2 bases and J shed 1 base, with 9 bases lying between them. CDR3 sequence (DNA): TGTGCCAGCAGCTTATGGCAGGGGAACACTGAAGCTTTCTTT. It is translated as CASSLWQGNTEAFF. The whole variable domain, remainder taken from reference TRBV5-6 and TRBJ1-1, is DAGVTQSPTHLIKTRGQQVTLRCSPKSGHDTVSWYQQALGQGPQFIFQYYEEEERQRGNFPDRFSGHQFPNYSSELNVNALLLGDSALYLCASSLWQGNTEAFFGQGTRLTVV.

The J gene is TRBJ1-1, the V gene TRBV13; D remains ambiguous. Per the germline V gene, CDR1 is PRHDT and CDR2 is FYEKMQ (reference sequence). The CDR3 is 12 residues long. V was trimmed by 5 bases and J by 9 bases, leaving 13 bases between them. CDR3 region: CASSGGRSKAFF. Written as DNA, the CDR3 is TGTGCCAGCAGCGGAGGGCGGTCAAAAGCTTTCTTT.

CDR3 coding DNA: TGTGCCAGCTCACCAAAGACAGAAACGAATGAAAAACTGTTTTTT. Translating it yields CASSPKTETNEKLFF. The rearrangement links TRBV18 to TRBJ1-4, with a weak D call TRBD1 (5 bases). Trimming removed 2 bases at V and 5 bases at J, with 12 bases between. From germline, CDR1 is KGHSH and CDR2 LQKENI. The CDR3 consists of 15 residues.

This clone was observed a handful of times. In DNA form, the CDR3 reads TGTGCCAGCAGCTTATCTTACGCTACTAACACTGAAGCTTTCTTT. Encoded protein: CASSLSYATNTEAFF. The chain combines TRBV11-3 with TRBJ1-1; D is ambiguous. Trimming removed 2 bases at V and 2 bases at J, with 12 bases between. The CDR3 runs to 15 residues. The V gene's germline CDR1 is SGHNT and CDR2 YENEEA.

The V gene is TRBV24-1, the J gene TRBJ1-2, with 8 bases lining up with TRBD1. The J segment lost 6 bases and the V segment lost 4 bases, leaving 6 bases of the junction unmatched. Germline-derived CDR1 and CDR2 are KGHDR and SFDVKD. This CDR3 contains 14 residues. CDR3 DNA sequence: TGTGCCACCAGTGACCCAGGGGGCGCGGATGGCTACACCTTC. Protein: CATSDPGGADGYTF.

Only one count was recorded for this clone. The V gene is TRBV30, the J gene TRBJ1-2; 8 bases align to TRBD1. CDR3 length equals 14 residues. Trimming at V came to 2 bases and at J to 8 bases, leaving 10 bases not matched to a gene. Germline V gene sequence: CDR1 GTSNPN, CDR2 SVGIG (reference sequence). CDR3 DNA: TGTGCCTGGAGTTTATTCTCGACAGGGGACGGCTACACCTTC. Encoded protein: CAWSLFSTGDGYTF.

This clone was observed a single time. The chain has TRBV6-5 and TRBJ1-1; possibly TRBD1 for D (6 bases). The CDR3 loop spans 14 amino acids. In germline, CDR1 is MNHEY, CDR2 SVGAGI. The germline V and J ends were trimmed by 6 bases and 6 bases, with 17 bases remaining between them. In nucleotides, the CDR3 is TGTGCCAGCAGAACCGGTGGGGGGGCCGCTGAAGCTTTCTTT. This gives the protein CASRTGGGAAEAFF.

About this clone: Other DNA sequences from this sample encode an identical CDR3 as well. The CDR3 bases are TGTGCCAGCAGTTTAGGCGGACAGGCGGCCTACGAGCAGTACTTC. This translates into CASSLGGQAAYEQYF. This chain uses TRBV28 with TRBJ2-7; 7 bases line up with TRBD1. V trimming: 2 bases; J trimming: 2 bases; junction bases outside the gene matches: 6. CDR3 length equals 15 residues. Germline V gene data show CDR1 as MDHEN and CDR2 as SYDVKM.